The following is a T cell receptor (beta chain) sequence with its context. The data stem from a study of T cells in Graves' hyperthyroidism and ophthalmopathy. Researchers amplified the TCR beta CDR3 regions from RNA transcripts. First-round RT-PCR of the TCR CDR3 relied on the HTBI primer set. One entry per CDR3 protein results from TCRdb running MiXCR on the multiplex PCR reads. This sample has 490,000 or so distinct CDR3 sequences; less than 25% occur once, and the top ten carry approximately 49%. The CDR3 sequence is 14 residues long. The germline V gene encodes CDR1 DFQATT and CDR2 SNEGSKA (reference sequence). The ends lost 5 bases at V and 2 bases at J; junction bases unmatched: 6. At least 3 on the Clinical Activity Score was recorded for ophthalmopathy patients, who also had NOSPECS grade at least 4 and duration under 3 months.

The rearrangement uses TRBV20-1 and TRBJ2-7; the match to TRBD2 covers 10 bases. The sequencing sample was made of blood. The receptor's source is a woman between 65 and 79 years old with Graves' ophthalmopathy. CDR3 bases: TGCAGTGCTCTAGGACTAGCGGTAACCTACGAGCAGTACTTC. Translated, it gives CSALGLAVTYEQYF.